One and the same sample provided the 5 T cell receptor beta chains below, sequenced in a study of CD8 T cells in Susac syndrome. Random-hexamer reverse transcription was applied to roughly 0.5 to 1 ug RNA. TCRdb called the immunoSEQ multiplex PCR reads again in MiXCR, with one record for every CDR3 protein. The sample has 200,000 or so distinct CDR3 sequences, 95% seen once; the top ten hold approximately 0.089%. The sample taken for sequencing was CD4+ T cells from PBMCs. These receptors originate from a human donor with Susac syndrome.

J is TRBJ1-2 and V is TRBV4-3, with unresolved D. The germline V and J ends were trimmed by 0 bases and 4 bases, with 9 bases remaining between them. The CDR3 length is 14 residues. Germline CDR1 LGHNA, CDR2 YSLEER. CDR3 sequence (DNA): TGCGCCAGCAGCCAAGATAACAGCTTCTATGGCTACACCTTC. Translated: CASSQDNSFYGYTF.

The sample holds one count of this clonotype. The gene calls are TRBV29-1 and TRBJ2-7; 9 bases fit TRBD1. The CDR3 has 13 amino acids. With V trimmed by 4 bases and J by 5 bases, 6 bases remained unmatched. The germline V gene has CDR1 SQVTM and CDR2 ANQGSEA. The CDR3 here is CSVARQGGDEQYF. The CDR3 DNA reads TGCAGCGTTGCCCGACAGGGGGGGGACGAGCAGTACTTC.

Here the CDR3 reads CASRAGNYGYTF. For the CDR3, the DNA is TGTGCCAGCAGGGCAGGGAACTATGGCTACACCTTC. The genes are TRBV3-1 and TRBJ1-2, with a weak D call TRBD1 (5 bases). V was clipped by 6 bases and J by 2 bases, with 7 bases between them. This CDR3 has 12 residues. Germline V gene lookup returns CDR1 LGHDT and CDR2 YNNKEL (reference sequence).

Comment on this clonotype: The junction and the germline gene differ at one end; a read error may be behind it. The chain carries TRBV25-1 and TRBJ2-1, with TRBD2 identical over 7 bases. CDR3 size: 14 residues. Germline V lookup: CDR1 MGHDK, CDR2 SYGVNS. The DNA for the CDR3 is TGTGTCAGCAGTGCCCCGGGACTAAGTTCTGAGCAGTTCTTC. Translated: CVSSAPGLSSEQFF.

The gene calls are TRBV4-1 and TRBJ2-3, with D possibly being TRBD1 or TRBD2 (6 bases each). The CDR3 runs to 18 residues. Per the germline V gene, CDR1 is MGHRA and CDR2 is YSYEKL. Trimming cost V 0 bases and J 2 bases, with 18 bases left between them. DNA for the CDR3: TGCGCCAGCAGCCAAGACTTCTCGAGGGGGGCCTACACAGATACGCAGTATTTT. Translating gives CASSQDFSRGAYTDTQYF.